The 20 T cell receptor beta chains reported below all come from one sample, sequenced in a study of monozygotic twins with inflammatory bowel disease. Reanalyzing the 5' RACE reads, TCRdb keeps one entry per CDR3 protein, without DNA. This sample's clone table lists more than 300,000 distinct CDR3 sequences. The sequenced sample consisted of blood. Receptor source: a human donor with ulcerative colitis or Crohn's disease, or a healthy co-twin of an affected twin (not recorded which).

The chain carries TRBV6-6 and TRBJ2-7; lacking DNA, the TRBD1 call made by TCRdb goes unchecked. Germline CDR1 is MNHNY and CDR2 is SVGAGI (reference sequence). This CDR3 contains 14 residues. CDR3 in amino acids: CARDAQGASGEQYF.

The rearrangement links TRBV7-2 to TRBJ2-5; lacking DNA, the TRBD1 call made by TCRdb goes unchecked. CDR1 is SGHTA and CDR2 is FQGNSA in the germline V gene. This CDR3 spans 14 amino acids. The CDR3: CASLLAGGPKTQYF.

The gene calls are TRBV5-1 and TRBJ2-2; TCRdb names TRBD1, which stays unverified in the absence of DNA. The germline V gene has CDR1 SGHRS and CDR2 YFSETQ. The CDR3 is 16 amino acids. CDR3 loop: CASLQGPGQNTGELFF.

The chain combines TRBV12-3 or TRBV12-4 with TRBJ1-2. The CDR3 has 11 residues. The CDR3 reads CASSNNYGYTF.

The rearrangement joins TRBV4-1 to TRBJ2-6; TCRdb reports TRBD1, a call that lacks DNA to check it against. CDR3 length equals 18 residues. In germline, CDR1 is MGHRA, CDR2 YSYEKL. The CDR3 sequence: CASSQDLGQVLGANVLTF.

The CDR3 sequence is CSASIGRGNQPQHF. The chain employs TRBV20-1 and TRBJ1-5; without DNA, the TCRdb call of TRBD1 cannot be checked. The germline V gene has CDR1 DFQATT and CDR2 SNEGSKA (reference sequence). CDR3 length: 14 amino acids.

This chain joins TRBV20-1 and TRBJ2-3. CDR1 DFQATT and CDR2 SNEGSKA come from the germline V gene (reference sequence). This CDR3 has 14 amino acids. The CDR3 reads CSARDPLSTDTQYF.

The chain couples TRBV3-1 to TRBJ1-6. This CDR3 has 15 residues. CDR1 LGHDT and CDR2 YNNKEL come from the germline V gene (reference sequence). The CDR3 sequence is CASSQVRILGSPLHF.

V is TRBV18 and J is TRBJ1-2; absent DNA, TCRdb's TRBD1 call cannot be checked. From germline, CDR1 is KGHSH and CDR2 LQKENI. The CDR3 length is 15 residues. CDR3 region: CASSPPGQGGYGYTF.

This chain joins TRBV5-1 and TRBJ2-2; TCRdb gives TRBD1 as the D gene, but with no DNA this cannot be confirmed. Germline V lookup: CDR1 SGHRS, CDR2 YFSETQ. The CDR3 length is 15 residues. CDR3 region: CASSFWDSNTGELFF.

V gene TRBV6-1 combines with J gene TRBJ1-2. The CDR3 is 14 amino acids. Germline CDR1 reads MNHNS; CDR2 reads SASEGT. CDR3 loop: CASSGGPTIYGYTF.

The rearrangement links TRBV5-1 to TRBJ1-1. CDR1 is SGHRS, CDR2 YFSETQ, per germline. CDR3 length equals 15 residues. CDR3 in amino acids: CASSWGSGLNTEAFF.

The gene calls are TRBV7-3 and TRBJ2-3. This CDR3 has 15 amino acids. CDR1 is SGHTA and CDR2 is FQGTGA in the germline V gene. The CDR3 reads CASSLTPDSTDTQYF.

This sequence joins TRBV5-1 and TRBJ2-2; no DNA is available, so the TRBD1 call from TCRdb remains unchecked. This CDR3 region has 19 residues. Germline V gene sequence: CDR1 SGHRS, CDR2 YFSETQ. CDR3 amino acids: CASSLNDWDTFYYTGELFF.

The CDR3 protein is CASSRDTSYEQYF. The chain recombines TRBV7-6 with TRBJ2-7; TCRdb outputs TRBD1, but without DNA this stays unchecked. Germline-derived CDR1 and CDR2 are SGHVS and FNYEAQ. This CDR3 spans 13 amino acids. Using reference TRBV7-6 and TRBJ2-7 for the parts outside the CDR3, the full variable domain is GAGVSQSPRYKVTKRGQDVALRCDPISGHVSLYWYRQALGQGPEFLTYFNYEAQQDKSGLPNDRFSAERPEGSISTLTIQRTEQRDSAMYRCASSRDTSYEQYFGPGTRLTVT.

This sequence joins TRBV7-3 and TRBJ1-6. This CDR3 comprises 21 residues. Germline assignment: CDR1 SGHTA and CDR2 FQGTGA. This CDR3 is CASSLRVAGRASNVVNSPLHF.

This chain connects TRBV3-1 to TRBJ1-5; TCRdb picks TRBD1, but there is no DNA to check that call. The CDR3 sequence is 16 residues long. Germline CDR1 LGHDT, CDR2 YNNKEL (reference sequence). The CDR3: CASSPFGGRGYQPQHF.

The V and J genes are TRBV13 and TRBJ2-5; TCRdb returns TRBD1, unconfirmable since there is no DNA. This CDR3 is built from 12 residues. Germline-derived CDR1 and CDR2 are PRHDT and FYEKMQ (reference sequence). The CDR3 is CASSFNGGTQYF.

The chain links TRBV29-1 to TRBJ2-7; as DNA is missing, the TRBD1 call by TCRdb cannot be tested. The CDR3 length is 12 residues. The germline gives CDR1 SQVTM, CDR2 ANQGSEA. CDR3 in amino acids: CSVDIGGPHQYF.

This CDR3 is CASSLKPTGELFF. The V and J genes are TRBV12-3 or TRBV12-4 and TRBJ2-2. The CDR3 length is 13 residues.